This is a list of T cell receptor beta chains from one sample in a study of blood T cells in healthy people across ages. TCRdb fed the 5' RACE reads into MiXCR, producing one record per CDR3 protein. Of 550,000 to 800,000 distinct CDR3 sequences detected, 21% appear once; the ten largest clones hold about 3.6%. The sequencing sample was made of blood. These receptors all come from a man between 70 and 80 years old in good health. Both conserved end residues are part of each CDR3. A D gene is named only where the DNA matches it firmly. Clone size is shown for a subset of rows, as once, few, many or a class of expanded clone.

len | abundance | j_gene | d_gene | v_gene | CDR3aa | CDR3nt
14 | NA | TRBJ2-3 | TRBD1 | TRBV29-1 | CSVAGQGVPDTQYF | TGCAGCGTCGCAGGACAGGGAGTACCAGATACGCAGTATTTT
11 | few | TRBJ1-2 | TRBD1 | TRBV6-5 | CCGDRPYGYTF | TGTTGTGGGGACAGACCTTATGGCTACACCTTC
16 | few | TRBJ2-5 | TRBD2 | TRBV25-1 | CASSESQAGGPETQYF | TGTGCCAGCAGTGAATCCCAAGCGGGAGGGCCCGAGACCCAGTACTTC
15 | few | TRBJ2-5 | NA | TRBV27 | CASSFGDGREETQYF | TGTGCCAGCAGTTTCGGGGATGGCAGGGAAGAGACCCAGTACTTC
11 | few | TRBJ2-1 | NA | TRBV5-1 | CASSIRNEQFF | TGCGCCAGCAGCATACGGAATGAGCAGTTCTTC
15 | NA | TRBJ2-5 | TRBD2 | TRBV29-1 | CSVGGGSSGQEAQYF | TGCAGCGTTGGCGGCGGCTCTAGCGGGCAAGAGGCCCAGTACTTC
13 | NA | TRBJ2-4 | TRBD1 | TRBV5-1 | CASSAGQGNIQYF | TGCGCCAGCAGCGCGGGACAGGGGAACATTCAGTACTTC
14 | few | TRBJ2-2 | NA | TRBV7-9 | CASTPTSPTGELFF | TGTGCCAGCACTCCGACTAGTCCCACCGGGGAGCTGTTTTTT
16 | few | TRBJ2-1 | NA | TRBV20-1 | CSAHSGASASYNEQFF | TGCAGTGCTCATTCGGGAGCTAGCGCCTCCTACAATGAGCAGTTCTTC
13 | many | TRBJ2-2 | NA | TRBV10-3 | CAISGEGLGELFF | TGTGCCATCAGTGGAGAGGGTCTCGGGGAGCTGTTTTTT
13 | few | TRBJ1-1 | NA | TRBV7-2 | CASSYQQGAEAFF | TGTGCCAGCAGCTACCAACAGGGCGCTGAAGCTTTCTTT
15 | many | TRBJ2-7 | TRBD1 | TRBV7-2 | CASSLAPDRGYEQYF | TGTGCCAGCAGCTTAGCGCCCGACAGGGGCTACGAGCAGTACTTC
15 | many | TRBJ2-7 | TRBD1 | TRBV29-1 | CSVTTGALIRYEQYF | TGCAGCGTTACGACAGGGGCGCTCATTCGATACGAGCAGTACTTC
15 | NA | TRBJ2-7 | NA | TRBV11-2 | CASSTRQSQGYKQYF | TGTGCCAGCAGCACCCGACAGTCGCAAGGCTACAAGCAGTACTTC
14 | NA | TRBJ2-3 | NA | TRBV5-1 | CASSNDWGTDTQYF | TGCGCCAGCAGTAATGACTGGGGCACAGATACGCAGTATTTT
15 | few | TRBJ2-5 | TRBD2 | TRBV12-3/TRBV12-4 | CASSLTSSGTGTQYF | TGTGCCAGCAGTTTAACTTCTAGCGGAACAGGGACCCAGTACTTC
14 | NA | TRBJ2-5 | TRBD2 | TRBV20-1 | CSPWTSGTQETQYF | TGCAGTCCATGGACTAGCGGAACTCAAGAGACCCAGTACTTC
13 | many | TRBJ2-2 | NA | TRBV12-3/TRBV12-4 | CASSSTVTGELFF | TGTGCCAGCAGCTCGACAGTCACCGGGGAGCTGTTTTTT
13 | NA | TRBJ2-5 | NA | TRBV7-7 | CASSVGGLETRYF | TGTGCTAGCAGCGTGGGGGGGCTGGAGACCCGGTACTTC
14 | NA | TRBJ2-1 | NA | TRBV20-1 | CSAPSRGSHNEQFF | TGCAGTGCCCCCTCGCGAGGGAGTCACAATGAGCAGTTCTTC